The present entry profiles one T cell receptor (beta chain) with its context. What it recognizes is unknown. The data were obtained in a study of graft-versus-host responses after intestinal transplantation. Turning to the study itself: Multivisceral, liver-intestinal, or isolated intestinal grafts went to recipients.

Sequenced by immunoSEQ multiplex PCR; TCRdb stores in-frame clones only, minus some. Among about 15,000 clones, roughly two thirds were seen once, and the ten largest hold 7.5% to 10%. Between the trimmed V and J ends, which lost 8 bases and 0 bases, there was a span of 22 bases. Per germline, CDR1 MNHEY and CDR2 SMNVEV (reference sequence). The CDR3 has 17 amino acids. Study-level points and caveats: Patients with graft-donor T cell macrochimerism had high graft-versus-host to host-versus-graft clonal ratios in allografts. Recipient bone marrow held GvH clones, some seen earlier in ileum or blood.

Intraepithelial plus lamina propria lymphocytes were released by processing graft tissue. The source was ileum tissue, collected 650 to 700 days after intestinal transplantation. The sequence came from a human patient who received an intestinal transplant, so some T cells may come from the graft donor. V is TRBV27 and J is TRBJ2-5; perhaps TRBD2 as D (6 bases). CDR3 sequence reads: CASAGSRERVYQETQYF. In nucleotides, the CDR3 is TGTGCCAGCGCCGGATCTAGGGAGCGGGTGTACCAAGAGACCCAGTACTTC.